This T cell receptor (beta chain) appears in the sequencing data of a study of blood T cells in healthy people across ages. Total RNA, at least 5 micrograms per sample, came from PBMCs. For the second PCR, which ran for roughly 7 to 11 cycles, a sample-barcoded 5' primer and a J-beta primer mix were used. TCRdb reprocessed the 5' RACE reads with MiXCR, giving one entry per CDR3 protein. The repertoire holds over a million distinct CDR3 sequences, with approximately 42% as singletons. J gave up 4 bases and V 8 bases, and 16 bases lay outside the gene matches. This CDR3 contains 17 residues. Germline V gene lookup returns CDR1 DFQATT and CDR2 SNEGSKA (reference sequence).

The receptor was derived from a woman aged 18-30 years in good health. V gene TRBV20-1 combines with J gene TRBJ2-1, with TRBD2 matching over 11 bases. Sequencing was performed on blood. This CDR3 is CSTPDLSSGGHYNEQFF. The CDR3 coding sequence is TGCAGTACTCCAGACTTGTCTAGCGGGGGGCATTACAATGAGCAGTTCTTC.